Presented here are 18 T cell receptor beta chains from one specimen sequenced in a study of blood T cell repertoires in COVID-19. Generated by immunoSEQ multiplex PCR, the TCRdb table keeps only in-frame clones and is missing some. This sample has 55,000 to 75,000 clones, with approximately 78% found just once. Sequencing was done on a sample of peripheral blood. Receptors originate from a human donor in a cohort sampled during active COVID-19.

The V and J genes are TRBV7-9 and TRBJ1-2; D gene ambiguous. Germline CDR1 and CDR2: SEHNR and FQNEAQ (reference sequence). There are 14 residues in the CDR3. With 1 base removed from V and 2 bases from J, the gap between germline ends came to 8 bases. The CDR3 spells CASSLGAQNYGYTF. The CDR3, as DNA: TGTGCCAGCAGCTTAGGGGCGCAAAACTATGGCTACACCTTC. The full variable domain, completed using reference TRBV7-9 and TRBJ1-2, is DTGVSQNPRHKITKRGQNVTFRCDPISEHNRLYWYRQTLGQGPEFLTYFQNEAQLEKSRLLSDRFSAERPKGSFSTLEIQRTEQGDSAMYLCASSLGAQNYGYTFGSGTRLTVV.

The genes are TRBV28 and TRBJ1-2, with D possibly being TRBD1 (6 bases). V shed 10 bases and J shed 4 bases, with 16 bases lying between them. This CDR3 region has 13 residues. CDR1 is MDHEN, CDR2 SYDVKM, per germline. CDR3 sequence (DNA): TGTGCCAATAACGTGGGGGCGTCCTATGGCTACACCTTC. Translated, it gives CANNVGASYGYTF.

This chain joins TRBV4-1 and TRBJ2-3, with D uncertain. The V end was cut by 1 base, the J end by 2 bases, with 7 bases between. The length of the CDR3 is 14 residues. Per the germline V gene, CDR1 is MGHRA and CDR2 is YSYEKL. The CDR3 region is CASSQASITDTQYF. In DNA, the CDR3 is TGCGCCAGCAGCCAAGCTAGTATCACAGATACGCAGTATTTT.

This clone was recorded once. The chain recombines TRBV7-2 with TRBJ2-5, with 7 nucleotides matching TRBD1. Germline-derived CDR1 and CDR2 are SGHTA and FQGNSA. The CDR3 is 15 amino acids. The V segment lost 2 bases and the J segment 4 bases; nucleotides outside the gene matches: 7. In DNA, the CDR3 is TGTGCCAGCAGCTTATCAGTGACAGGGCTAGAGACCCAGTACTTC. Amino acids: CASSLSVTGLETQYF.

The chain is built from TRBV28 and TRBJ2-1; possible D gene TRBD1, 6 bases. There are 15 residues in the CDR3. CDR1 MDHEN and CDR2 SYDVKM come from the germline V gene. Trimming took off 2 bases at V and 5 bases at J, with 13 bases between the two ends. The CDR3, as DNA: TGTGCCAGCAGTTTACAGGCGACAGGAAACAATGAGCAGTTCTTC. It yields the protein CASSLQATGNNEQFF.

The chain carries TRBV6-5 and TRBJ1-5, with D uncertain. Trimming stripped 7 bases from V and 2 bases from J, with 15 bases between. CDR3 size: 15 residues. CDR1 is MNHEY, CDR2 SVGAGI, per germline. The DNA of the CDR3 is TGTGCCAGCAAGGAGGGCGCGTATGGCAATCAGCCCCAGCATTTT. Protein sequence: CASKEGAYGNQPQHF.

J is TRBJ2-4 and V is TRBV18, with a weak D call TRBD2 (5 bases). This CDR3 comprises 17 residues. Trimming took off 4 bases at V and 3 bases at J, with 19 bases between the two ends. Germline V gene sequence: CDR1 KGHSH, CDR2 LQKENI. CDR3 sequence: CASSLGLAGRIKNIQYF. As DNA, the CDR3 is TGTGCCAGCTCACTCGGCCTCGCGGGCAGGATCAAAAACATTCAGTACTTC.

V usage is TRBV9 and J usage is TRBJ1-1, with D possibly being TRBD1 (6 bases). The ends were cut back, 3 bases at V and 4 bases at J, with 10 bases in the middle. The CDR3 extends over 13 amino acids. In germline, CDR1 is SGDLS, CDR2 YYNGEE. CDR3 coding DNA: TGTGCCAGCAGCGCGGGGGGCGGCACTGAAGCTTTCTTT. It specifies CASSAGGGTEAFF. The full variable domain, its missing parts supplied by reference TRBV9 and TRBJ1-1, is DSGVTQTPKHLITATGQRVTLRCSPRSGDLSVYWYQQSLDQGLQFLIQYYNGEERAKGNILERFSAQQFPDLHSELNLSSLELGDSALYFCASSAGGGTEAFFGQGTRLTVV.

This clone has a handful of counts. The chain carries TRBV7-9 and TRBJ2-2; D call uncertain. Trimming removed 4 bases from V and 6 bases from J, with 9 bases in between. Germline CDR1 SEHNR, CDR2 FQNEAQ (reference sequence). The CDR3 has 13 amino acids. CDR3: CASSSSVPGELFF. The DNA of the CDR3 is TGTGCCAGCAGCTCCAGCGTTCCCGGGGAGCTGTTTTTT.

V is TRBV12-3 or TRBV12-4 and J is TRBJ2-2, with a weak D call TRBD1 (5 bases). V was pared by 10 bases and J by 6 bases, with 9 bases between. The CDR3 spans 11 residues. Here the CDR3 reads CATQGAGELFF. The CDR3 DNA is TGTGCCACCCAGGGTGCCGGGGAGCTGTTTTTT.

This rearrangement joins TRBV4-2 to TRBJ2-5; 7 bases are a match to TRBD1. This CDR3 region has 18 residues. Trimming cost V 4 bases and J 1 base; bases outside gene matches: 15. Germline values: CDR1 LGHNA, CDR2 YNFKEQ. CDR3 residues: CASSPLPIITGAQETQYF. Written as DNA, the CDR3 is TGTGCCAGCAGCCCCCTACCCATTATTACAGGGGCCCAAGAGACCCAGTACTTC.

The sample holds a few counts of this clone. The chain uses TRBV28 and TRBJ1-5, with 9 bases matching TRBD1. Trimming removed 8 bases from V and 2 bases from J; junction bases left unmatched: 4. From germline, CDR1 is MDHEN and CDR2 SYDVKM. The CDR3 runs to 14 residues. CDR3: CASLRDRGNQPQHF. CDR3 DNA sequence: TGTGCCAGCCTCCGGGACAGGGGCAATCAGCCCCAGCATTTT. Together with reference TRBV28 and TRBJ1-5, the CDR3 gives the full variable domain: DVKVTQSSRYLVKRTGEKVFLECVQDMDHENMFWYRQDPGLGLRLIYFSYDVKMKEKGDIPEGYSVSREKKERFSLILESASTNQTSMYLCASLRDRGNQPQHFGDGTRLSIL.

The V and J genes are TRBV7-2 and TRBJ2-3; perhaps TRBD2 as D (5 bases). This CDR3 has 15 amino acids. Trimming shortened V by 2 bases and J by 4 bases, and 13 bases separated the two germline ends. CDR1 and CDR2 from the germline V gene are SGHTA and FQGNSA. CDR3 bases: TGTGCCAGCAGCTTAATGGACTCAAGGGCAGATACGCAGTATTTT. As protein: CASSLMDSRADTQYF.

The chain joins TRBV2 to TRBJ2-7, with TRBD2 matching over 8 bases. The CDR3 consists of 12 residues. The ends lost 6 bases at V and 10 bases at J; junction bases unmatched: 8. Germline V gene lookup returns CDR1 SNHLY and CDR2 FYNNEI. The CDR3 nucleotides are TGTGCCAGCAGGGACCCAGCGGGGGAACAGTACTTC. It translates to CASRDPAGEQYF.

The V gene is TRBV28, the J gene TRBJ2-1; possibly TRBD2 for D (6 bases). Germline loops: CDR1 MDHEN, CDR2 SYDVKM. V lost 2 bases and J 6 bases, leaving 17 bases between the germline ends. This CDR3 contains 16 residues. CDR3 in DNA: TGTGCCAGCAGTTTAAGTCCGGGCGGGGTCACCAATGAGCAGTTCTTC. Translating gives CASSLSPGGVTNEQFF. Complete variable domain (other parts from reference TRBV28 and TRBJ2-1): DVKVTQSSRYLVKRTGEKVFLECVQDMDHENMFWYRQDPGLGLRLIYFSYDVKMKEKGDIPEGYSVSREKKERFSLILESASTNQTSMYLCASSLSPGGVTNEQFFGPGTRLTVL.

This chain uses TRBV19 with TRBJ1-3, with D tentatively TRBD1 (6 bases). There are 19 residues in the CDR3. Germline CDR1 LNHDA, CDR2 SQIVND (reference sequence). V was pared by 7 bases and J by 4 bases, with 29 bases between. CDR3 protein: CASTVTPGTLALGGNTIYF. The CDR3 DNA follows: TGTGCCAGTACCGTGACCCCCGGGACATTGGCTCTGGGCGGAAACACCATATATTTT.

The chain joins TRBV10-3 to TRBJ1-2, with 9 nucleotides matching TRBD1. After removal of 7 bases from V and 2 bases from J, the junction contained 2 bases not matched to a gene. Germline V CDR1 and CDR2: ENHRY, SYGVKD. The CDR3 runs 13 residues. The CDR3 nucleotides are TGTGCCATCATGGGACAGGGAAACTATGGCTACACCTTC. It translates to CAIMGQGNYGYTF.

The rearrangement joins TRBV3-1 (or the pseudogene TRBV3-2) to TRBJ2-7; D call uncertain. V gave up 3 bases and J gave up 5 bases, with 14 bases separating them. This CDR3 comprises 14 residues. The germline gives CDR1 LGHDT, CDR2 YNNKEL (reference sequence). DNA of the CDR3: TGTGCCAGCAGCCACCTCACTAAGCCCCACGAGCAGTACTTC. Its translation: CASSHLTKPHEQYF.